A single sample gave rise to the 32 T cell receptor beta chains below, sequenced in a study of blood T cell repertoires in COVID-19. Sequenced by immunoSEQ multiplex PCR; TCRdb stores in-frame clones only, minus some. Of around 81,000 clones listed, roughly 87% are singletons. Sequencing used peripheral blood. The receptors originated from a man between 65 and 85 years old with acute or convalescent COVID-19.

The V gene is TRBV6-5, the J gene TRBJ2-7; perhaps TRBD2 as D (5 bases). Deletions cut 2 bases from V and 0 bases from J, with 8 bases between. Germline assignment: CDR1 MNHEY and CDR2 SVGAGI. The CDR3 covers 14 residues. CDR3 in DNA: TGTGCCAGCAGTTACGGGAGCCTCTCCTACGAGCAGTACTTC. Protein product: CASSYGSLSYEQYF.

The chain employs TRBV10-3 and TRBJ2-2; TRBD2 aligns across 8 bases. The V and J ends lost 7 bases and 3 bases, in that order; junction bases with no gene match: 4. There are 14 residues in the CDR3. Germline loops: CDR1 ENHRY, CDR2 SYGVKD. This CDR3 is CAIKRRGDTGELFF. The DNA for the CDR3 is TGTGCCATCAAGCGGCGGGGGGACACCGGGGAGCTGTTTTTT.

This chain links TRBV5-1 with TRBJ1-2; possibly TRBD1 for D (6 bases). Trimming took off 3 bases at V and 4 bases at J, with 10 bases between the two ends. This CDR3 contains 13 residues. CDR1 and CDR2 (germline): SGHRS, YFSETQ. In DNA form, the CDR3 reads TGCGCCAGCAGCTCTCAGGGGAGCTATGGCTACACCTTC. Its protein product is CASSSQGSYGYTF.

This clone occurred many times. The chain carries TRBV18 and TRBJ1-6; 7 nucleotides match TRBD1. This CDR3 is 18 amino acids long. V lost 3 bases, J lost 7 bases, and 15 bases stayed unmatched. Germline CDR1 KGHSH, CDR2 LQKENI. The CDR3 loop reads CASSPRGITGAVNSPLHF. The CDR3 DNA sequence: TGTGCCAGCTCACCTCGAGGGATTACAGGGGCGGTGAATTCACCCCTCCACTTT.

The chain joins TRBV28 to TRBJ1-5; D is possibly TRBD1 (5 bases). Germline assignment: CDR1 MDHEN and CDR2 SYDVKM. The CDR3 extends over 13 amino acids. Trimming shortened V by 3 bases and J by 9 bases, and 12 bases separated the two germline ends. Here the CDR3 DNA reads TGTGCCAGCAGTTTGGGGCAGGGAGGGCCCCAGCATTTT. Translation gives CASSLGQGGPQHF.

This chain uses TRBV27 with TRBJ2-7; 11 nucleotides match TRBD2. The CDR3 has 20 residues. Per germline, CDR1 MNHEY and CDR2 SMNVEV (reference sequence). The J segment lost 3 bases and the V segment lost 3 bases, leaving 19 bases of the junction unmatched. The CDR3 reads CASSLGSAGRGTSGGYEQYF. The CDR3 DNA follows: TGTGCCAGCAGTTTGGGTTCGGCTGGTCGAGGGACTAGCGGAGGCTACGAGCAGTACTTC.

The CDR3 loop is CASKPGTGPTDTQYF. CDR3 sequence (DNA): TGTGCCAGCAAGCCCGGGACAGGGCCGACAGATACGCAGTATTTT. The V and J genes are TRBV28 and TRBJ2-3, with TRBD1 matching over 9 bases. CDR1 is MDHEN, CDR2 SYDVKM, per germline. CDR3 length equals 15 residues. The ends lost 7 bases at V and 3 bases at J; junction bases unmatched: 8.

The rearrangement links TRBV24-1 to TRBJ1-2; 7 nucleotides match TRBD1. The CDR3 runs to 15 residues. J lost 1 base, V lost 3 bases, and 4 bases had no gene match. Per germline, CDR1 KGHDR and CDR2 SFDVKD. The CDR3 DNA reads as TGTGCCACCAGTGATGCCGGGACAGTTAACTATGGCTACACCTTC. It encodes CATSDAGTVNYGYTF.

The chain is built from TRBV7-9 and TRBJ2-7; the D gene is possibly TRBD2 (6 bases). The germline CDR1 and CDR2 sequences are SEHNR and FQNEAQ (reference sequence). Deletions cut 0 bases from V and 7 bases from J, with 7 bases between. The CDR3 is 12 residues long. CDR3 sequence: CASSLAREEQYF. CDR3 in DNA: TGTGCCAGCAGCTTAGCTCGGGAGGAGCAGTACTTC. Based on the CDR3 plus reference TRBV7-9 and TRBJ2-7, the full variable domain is DTGVSQNPRHKITKRGQNVTFRCDPISEHNRLYWYRQTLGQGPEFLTYFQNEAQLEKSRLLSDRFSAERPKGSFSTLEIQRTEQGDSAMYLCASSLAREEQYFGPGTRLTVT.

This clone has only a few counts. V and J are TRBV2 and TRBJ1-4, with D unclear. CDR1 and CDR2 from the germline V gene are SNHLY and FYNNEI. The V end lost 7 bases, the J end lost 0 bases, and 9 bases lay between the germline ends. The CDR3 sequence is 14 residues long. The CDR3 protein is CASIRTATNEKLFF. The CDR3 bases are TGTGCCAGCATTCGGACTGCAACTAATGAAAAACTGTTTTTT.

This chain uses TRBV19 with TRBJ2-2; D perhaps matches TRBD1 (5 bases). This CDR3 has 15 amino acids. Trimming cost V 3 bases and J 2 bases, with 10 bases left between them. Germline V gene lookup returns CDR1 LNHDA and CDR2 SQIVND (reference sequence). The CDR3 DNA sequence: TGTGCCAGTAGTATGACACAGGATAACACCGGGGAGCTGTTTTTT. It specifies CASSMTQDNTGELFF. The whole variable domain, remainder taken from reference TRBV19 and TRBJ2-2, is DGGITQSPKYLFRKEGQNVTLSCEQNLNHDAMYWYRQDPGQGLRLIYYSQIVNDFQKGDIAEGYSVSREKKESFPLTVTSAQKNPTAFYLCASSMTQDNTGELFFGEGSRLTVL.

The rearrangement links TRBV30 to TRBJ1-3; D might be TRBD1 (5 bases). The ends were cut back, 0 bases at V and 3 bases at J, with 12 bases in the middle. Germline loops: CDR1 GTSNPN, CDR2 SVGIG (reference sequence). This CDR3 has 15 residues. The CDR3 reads CAWSVGRVLGNTIYF. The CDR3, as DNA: TGTGCCTGGAGTGTAGGCAGGGTACTTGGAAACACCATATATTTT.

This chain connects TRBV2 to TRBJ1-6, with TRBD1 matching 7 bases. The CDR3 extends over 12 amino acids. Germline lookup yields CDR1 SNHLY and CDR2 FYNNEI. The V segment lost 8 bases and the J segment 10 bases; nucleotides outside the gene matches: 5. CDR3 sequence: CASGKDRSPLHF. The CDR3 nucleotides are TGTGCCAGCGGAAAGGACAGGTCACCCCTCCACTTT. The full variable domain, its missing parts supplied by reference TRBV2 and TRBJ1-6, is EPEVTQTPSHQVTQMGQEVILRCVPISNHLYFYWYRQILGQKVEFLVSFYNNEISEKSEIFDDQFSVERPDGSNFTLKIRSTKLEDSAMYFCASGKDRSPLHFGNGTRLTVT.

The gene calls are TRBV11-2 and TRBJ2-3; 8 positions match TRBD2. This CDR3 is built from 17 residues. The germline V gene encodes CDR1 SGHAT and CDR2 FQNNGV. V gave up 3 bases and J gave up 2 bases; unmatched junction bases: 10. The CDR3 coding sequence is TGTGCCAGCAGCTTCCCAAAGGGTAGCGGGGTCACAGATACGCAGTATTTT. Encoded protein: CASSFPKGSGVTDTQYF.

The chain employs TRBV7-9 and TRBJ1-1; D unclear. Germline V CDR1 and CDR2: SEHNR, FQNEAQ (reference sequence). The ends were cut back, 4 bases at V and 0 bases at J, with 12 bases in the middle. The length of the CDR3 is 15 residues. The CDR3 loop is CASSSEQKMNTEAFF. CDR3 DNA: TGTGCCAGCAGCTCAGAACAGAAAATGAACACTGAAGCTTTCTTT.

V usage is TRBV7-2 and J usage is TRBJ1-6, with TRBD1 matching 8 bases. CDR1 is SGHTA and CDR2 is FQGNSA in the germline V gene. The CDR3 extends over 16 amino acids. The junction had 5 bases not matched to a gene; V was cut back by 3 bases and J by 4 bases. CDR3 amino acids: CASSFRTGRYNSPLHF. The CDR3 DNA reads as TGTGCCAGCAGCTTTCGGACAGGGAGATATAATTCACCCCTCCACTTT.

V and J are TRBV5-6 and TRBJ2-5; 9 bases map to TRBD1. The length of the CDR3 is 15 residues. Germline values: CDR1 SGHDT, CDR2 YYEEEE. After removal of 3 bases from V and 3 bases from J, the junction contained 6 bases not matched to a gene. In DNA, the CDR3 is TGTGCCAGCAGCTACTGGAGGACAGGGGAAGAGACCCAGTACTTC. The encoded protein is CASSYWRTGEETQYF. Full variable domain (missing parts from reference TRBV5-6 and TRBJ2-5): DAGVTQSPTHLIKTRGQQVTLRCSPKSGHDTVSWYQQALGQGPQFIFQYYEEEERQRGNFPDRFSGHQFPNYSSELNVNALLLGDSALYLCASSYWRTGEETQYFGPGTRLLVL.

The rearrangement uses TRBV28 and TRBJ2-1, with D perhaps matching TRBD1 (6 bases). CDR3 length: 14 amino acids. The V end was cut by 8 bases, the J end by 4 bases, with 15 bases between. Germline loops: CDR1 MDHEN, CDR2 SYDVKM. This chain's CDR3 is CASLGGSRYNEQFF. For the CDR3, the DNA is TGTGCCAGCTTAGGGGGTAGTAGGTACAATGAGCAGTTCTTC.

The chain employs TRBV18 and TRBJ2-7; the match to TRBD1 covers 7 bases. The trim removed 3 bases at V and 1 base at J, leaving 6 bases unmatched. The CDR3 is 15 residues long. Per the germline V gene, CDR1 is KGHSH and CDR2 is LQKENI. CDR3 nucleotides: TGTGCCAGCTCACCGTTGAGGGGGCCTTCCTACGAGCAGTACTTC. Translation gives CASSPLRGPSYEQYF.

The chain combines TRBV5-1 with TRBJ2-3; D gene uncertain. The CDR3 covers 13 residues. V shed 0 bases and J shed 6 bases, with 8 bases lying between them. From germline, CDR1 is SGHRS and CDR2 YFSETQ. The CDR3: CASSLAVGDTQYF. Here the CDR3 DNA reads TGCGCCAGCAGCTTGGCGGTCGGGGATACGCAGTATTTT. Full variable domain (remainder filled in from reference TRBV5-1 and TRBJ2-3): KAGVTQTPRYLIKTRGQQVTLSCSPISGHRSVSWYQQTPGQGLQFLFEYFSETQRNKGNFPGRFSGRQFSNSRSEMNVSTLELGDSALYLCASSLAVGDTQYFGPGTRLTVL.

The CDR3 protein is CASSSQGAPTEAFF. The CDR3 DNA sequence: TGTGCCAGCAGCTCACAGGGGGCTCCGACTGAAGCTTTCTTT. The chain combines TRBV7-3 with TRBJ1-1, with 9 nucleotides matching TRBD1. Trimming took 4 bases from V and 5 from J; bases not matched to a gene: 5. In germline, CDR1 is SGHTA, CDR2 FQGTGA. CDR3 size: 14 residues.

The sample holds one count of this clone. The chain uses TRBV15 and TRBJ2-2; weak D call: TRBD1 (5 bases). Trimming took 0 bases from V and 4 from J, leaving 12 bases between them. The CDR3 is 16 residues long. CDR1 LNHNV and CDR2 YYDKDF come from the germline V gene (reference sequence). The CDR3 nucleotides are TGTGCCACCAGCAGAGACAGGGATAGAGGCACCGGGGAGCTGTTTTTT. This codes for CATSRDRDRGTGELFF.

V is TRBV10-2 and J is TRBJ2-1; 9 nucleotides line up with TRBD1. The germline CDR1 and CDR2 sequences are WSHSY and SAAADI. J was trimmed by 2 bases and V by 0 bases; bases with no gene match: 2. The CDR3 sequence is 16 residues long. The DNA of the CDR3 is TGCGCCAGCAGTGAGTCTAGGACAGGGGCCTACAATGAGCAGTTCTTC. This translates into CASSESRTGAYNEQFF.

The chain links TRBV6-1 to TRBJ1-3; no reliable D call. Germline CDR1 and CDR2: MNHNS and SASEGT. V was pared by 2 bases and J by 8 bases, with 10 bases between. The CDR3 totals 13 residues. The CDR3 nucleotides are TGTGCCAGCAGTGAACCCGGGAGGGACACCATATATTTT. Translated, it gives CASSEPGRDTIYF.

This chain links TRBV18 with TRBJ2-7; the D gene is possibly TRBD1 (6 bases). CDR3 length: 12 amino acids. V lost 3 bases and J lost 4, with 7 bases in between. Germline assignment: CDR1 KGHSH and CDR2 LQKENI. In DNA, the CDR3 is TGTGCCAGCTCACCGGGGGCGTACGAGCAGTACTTC. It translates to CASSPGAYEQYF.

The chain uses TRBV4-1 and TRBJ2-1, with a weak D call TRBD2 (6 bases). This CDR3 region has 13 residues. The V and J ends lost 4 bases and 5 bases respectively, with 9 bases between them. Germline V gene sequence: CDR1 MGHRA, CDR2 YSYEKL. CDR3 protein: CASSPGVNNEQFF. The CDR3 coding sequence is TGCGCCAGCAGCCCGGGAGTCAACAATGAGCAGTTCTTC.

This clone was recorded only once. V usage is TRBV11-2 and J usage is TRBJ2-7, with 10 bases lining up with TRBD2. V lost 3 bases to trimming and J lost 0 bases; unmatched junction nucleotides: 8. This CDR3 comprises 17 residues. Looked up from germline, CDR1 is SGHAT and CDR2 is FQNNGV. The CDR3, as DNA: TGTGCCAGCAGCTTCCCTTGGAGCGGGAGGGCCTCCTACGAGCAGTACTTC. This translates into CASSFPWSGRASYEQYF.

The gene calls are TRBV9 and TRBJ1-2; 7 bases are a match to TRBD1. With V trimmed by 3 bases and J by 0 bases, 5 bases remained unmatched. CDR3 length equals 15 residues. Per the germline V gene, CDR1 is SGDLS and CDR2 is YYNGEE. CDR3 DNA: TGTGCCAGCAGCGGAGGGGGCCTTTCTAACTATGGCTACACCTTC. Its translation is CASSGGGLSNYGYTF.

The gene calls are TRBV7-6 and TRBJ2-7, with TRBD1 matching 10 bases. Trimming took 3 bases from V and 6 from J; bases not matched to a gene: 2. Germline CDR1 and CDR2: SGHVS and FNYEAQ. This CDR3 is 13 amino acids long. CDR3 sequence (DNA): TGTGCCAGCAGCTTCGGGACAGGGGCCGAGCAGTACTTC. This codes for CASSFGTGAEQYF.

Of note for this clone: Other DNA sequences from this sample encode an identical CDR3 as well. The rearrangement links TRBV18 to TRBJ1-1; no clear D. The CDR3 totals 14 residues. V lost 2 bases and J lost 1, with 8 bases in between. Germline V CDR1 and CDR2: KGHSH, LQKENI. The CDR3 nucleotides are TGTGCCAGCTCACCATCGTCAGGGAACACTGAAGCTTTCTTT. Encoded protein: CASSPSSGNTEAFF.

CDR3 residues: CASSRQGTSYEQYF. The CDR3 DNA follows: TGTGCCAGCAGTAGACAGGGGACTTCCTACGAGCAGTACTTC. This chain connects TRBV27 to TRBJ2-7; 8 positions match TRBD1. The CDR3 sequence is 14 residues long. The V and J ends lost 5 bases and 1 base, in that order; junction bases with no gene match: 4. The germline V gene encodes CDR1 MNHEY and CDR2 SMNVEV (reference sequence).

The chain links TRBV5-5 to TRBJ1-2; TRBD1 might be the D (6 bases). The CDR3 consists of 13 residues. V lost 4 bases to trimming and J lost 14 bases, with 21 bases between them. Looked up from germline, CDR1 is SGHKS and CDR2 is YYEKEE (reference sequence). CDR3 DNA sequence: TGTGCCAGCAGCCCGGGTGGTCAGGACAGTTTTACCTTC. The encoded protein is CASSPGGQDSFTF.